This T cell receptor beta chain was captured by sequencing in a study of blood T cell repertoires in COVID-19. Libraries were prepared by immunoSEQ multiplex PCR; TCRdb keeps only in-frame clonotypes and omits some of them. The table lists about 140,000 clones, more than 85% of them singletons. This sequence originates from a man aged 60 to 69 with active or convalescent COVID-19. Specimen: peripheral blood.

The CDR3 sequence is CASSRQGDFGELFF. Here the CDR3 DNA reads TGTGCCAGCAGCCGGCAGGGTGATTTTGGGGAGCTGTTTTTT. The rearrangement joins TRBV3-1 (or the pseudogene TRBV3-2) to TRBJ2-2, with TRBD1 as a possible D gene (5 bases). Germline loops: CDR1 LGHDT, CDR2 YNNKEL (reference sequence). The CDR3 has 14 amino acids. Trimming removed 4 bases at V and 8 bases at J, with 14 bases between.